This entry is about one TCR beta chain. Its antigen target is currently unknown. Via the germline V gene, CDR1 is SGHRS and CDR2 YFSETQ. The CDR3 numbers 16 residues from cysteine through phenylalanine. DNA is not recorded here. The data were taken from a study of monozygotic twins with inflammatory bowel disease (dated by TCRdb to about 2019). Regarding the complete study: A total of approximately 28 monozygotic twin pairs were included in the full study, comprising nine German pairs (four IBD-concordant, five IBD-discordant) and 19 IBD-discordant Danish pairs. Each individual had, on average, about 151 000 unique TCRalpha sequences and 181 000 unique TCRbeta sequences available for analysis. Disease-associated traits were sought mainly through comparisons between IBD patients and their genetically identical healthy co-twins within discordant pairs.

Library preparation employed 5' RACE. Preparation of each TCR library used about 4,000 ng of total RNA. For each sample, cDNA synthesis was carried out in eight separate reactions using SMARTScribe reverse transcriptase. During cDNA synthesis, template switching was used to introduce unique molecular identifiers that contained a 6-nucleotide sample barcode. Amplification of TCRalpha and TCRbeta cDNA involved two nested PCRs of about 15 and 9 cycles, and each PCR was followed by bead purification. Before amplification, the cDNA was treated with uracil DNA-glycosylase and purified using the QIAquick PCR purification kit. The second PCR added Illumina TruSeq-compatible adapters along with sample-specific barcodes. Library quality and concentration were checked on TapeStation and Qubit, and libraries were pooled at around 4.9 ng each. Sequencing of the pooled libraries was done on an Illumina HiSeq2500 single-index Rapid Run using custom sequencing primers and 2 x 100 bp reads. As for the authors' bioinformatics: MiGEC version 1.2.6 was used for UMI-based consensus assembly, which corrected PCR and sequencing errors. MiXCR version 2.1.1 was used for V(D)J alignment, clonotype assembly and CDR3 extraction. To normalise gene usage, clonotype sharing and MAIT/NKT TCR abundance, the analysis used the top 1000, 10 000 and 20 000 clonotypes per sample. Diversity was computed as the inverse Simpson index with the vegan R package after downsampling to 27 000 UMIs. Statistical testing used paired Mann-Whitney U tests on the discordant twin pairs and applied Benjamini-Hochberg correction for multiple testing. Once TCRdb had reprocessed the reads, it stored one entry per CDR3 protein sequence and supplied no DNA. The V and J calls come from TCRdb's annotation, not from the publication. This sample's clone table shows approximately 160,000 distinct CDR3 sequences. The ten largest clones take up under 3.5% of the sample.

An approximately 2.3 ml peripheral blood sample was drawn into PAXgene tubes per donor and stored at -80°C. Total RNA was isolated from whole blood with the PAXgene blood miRNA kit on an automated QIAcube, without T cell sorting. Peripheral blood from monozygotic twin pairs concordant or discordant for inflammatory bowel disease was subjected to deep TCRalpha and TCRbeta repertoire profiling with unique molecular barcoding. For every twin pair, smoking habits were documented, and each individual was categorised as a current, former or never smoker. Results the study describes overall, beyond this receptor: Repertoire similarity did not differ between concordant and discordant twins, possibly due to limited statistical power. Different T cell subtypes could not be distinguished in the analysis. No single strong signal or clonotype linked to IBD turned up in the results, so the idea that one exists was not supported. Measured by the inverse Simpson index, TCRbeta repertoire diversity was lower in IBD patients than in their healthy co-twins. Compared with healthy twins, IBD patients shared fewer clonotypes with other individuals, and the difference was most pronounced in patients with signs of disease activity. Because patients were on differing immunosuppressive treatments, the repertoires may have picked up extra background noise and inter-individual variability.

Sequencing used blood. The sequence links TRBV5-1 to TRBJ1-3. The origin of this receptor is a human donor with ulcerative colitis or Crohn's disease, or a healthy co-twin of an affected twin (not recorded which). CDR3 sequence: CASSLDGARRGNTIYF.